This TCR beta chain derives from a study of CD8+ T cells in alopecia areata. Overall study results and limits: Patients showed less clear TCR sequence sharing than mice, possibly partly because of HLA diversity. Alopecia totalis/universalis scalp especially showed more expanded CD8+ clones than normal scalp. Resident alphabeta T cells of normal skin are also sequenced in scalp samples.

This clone appeared a few times. Its antigen remains unknown. All gene names here are mouse names. The observed sequence ends 4 residues before the CDR3 terminus, with the missing tail filled in from the germline J gene. Other DNA sequences from this sample encode an identical CDR3 as well. V was clipped by 2 bases and J by 0 bases, with 6 bases between them. Germline CDR1 NNHDY, CDR2 SYVADS. The CDR3 has 14 amino acids. RNA extraction and reverse transcription yielded cDNA as sequencing template. Libraries were prepared by immunoSEQ multiplex PCR; TCRdb keeps only in-frame clonotypes and omits some of them. The record shows more than 250,000 clones for this sample, with no singletons present. Markers used for sorting pooled cutaneous lymph node cells were CD4, CD8alpha, NKG2D, NKG2ACE and others.

The receptor was isolated from a C3H/HeJ mouse with alopecia areata. Mouse MHC haplotype: H2-k. The source material was CD4+ T cells sorted from a lymph node. The chain couples TRBV13-3 to TRBJ2-1, with a tentative D call TRBD1 (5 bases). CDR3 bases read: TGTGCCAGCAGTGACAGGGTTAACTATGCT. Its protein product is CASSDRVNYA. The complete CDR3 reads CASSDRVNYAEQFF.